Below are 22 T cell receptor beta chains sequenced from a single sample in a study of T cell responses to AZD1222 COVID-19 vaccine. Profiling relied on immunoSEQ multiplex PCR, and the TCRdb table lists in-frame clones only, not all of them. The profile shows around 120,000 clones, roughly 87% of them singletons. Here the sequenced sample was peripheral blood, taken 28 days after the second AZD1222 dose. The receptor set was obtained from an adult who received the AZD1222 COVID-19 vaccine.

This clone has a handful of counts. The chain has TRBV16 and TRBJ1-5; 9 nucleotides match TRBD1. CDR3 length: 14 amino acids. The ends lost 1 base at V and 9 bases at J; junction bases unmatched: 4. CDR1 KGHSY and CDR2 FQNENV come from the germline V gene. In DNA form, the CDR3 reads TGTGCCAGCAGCCAATTAACAGGGGGCGCGCCCCAGCATTTT. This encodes CASSQLTGGAPQHF.

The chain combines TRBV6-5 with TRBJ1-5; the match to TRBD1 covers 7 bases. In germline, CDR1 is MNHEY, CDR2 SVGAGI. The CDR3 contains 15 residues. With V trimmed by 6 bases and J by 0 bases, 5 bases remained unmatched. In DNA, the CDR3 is TGTGCCAGCAGGAGACAGGGAGGTAGCAATCAGCCCCAGCATTTT. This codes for CASRRQGGSNQPQHF.

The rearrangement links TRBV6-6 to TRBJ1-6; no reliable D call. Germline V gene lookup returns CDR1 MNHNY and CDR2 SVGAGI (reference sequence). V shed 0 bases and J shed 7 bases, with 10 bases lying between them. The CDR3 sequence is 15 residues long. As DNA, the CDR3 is TGTGCCAGCAGTTACTCGACGTCATTAAATTCACCCCTCCACTTT. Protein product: CASSYSTSLNSPLHF.

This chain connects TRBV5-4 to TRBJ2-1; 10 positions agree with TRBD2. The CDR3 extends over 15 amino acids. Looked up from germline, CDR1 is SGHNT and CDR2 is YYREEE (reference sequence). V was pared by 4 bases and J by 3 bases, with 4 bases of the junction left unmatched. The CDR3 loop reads CASSPGLADYNEQFF. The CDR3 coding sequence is TGTGCCAGCAGCCCTGGACTAGCGGACTACAATGAGCAGTTCTTC.

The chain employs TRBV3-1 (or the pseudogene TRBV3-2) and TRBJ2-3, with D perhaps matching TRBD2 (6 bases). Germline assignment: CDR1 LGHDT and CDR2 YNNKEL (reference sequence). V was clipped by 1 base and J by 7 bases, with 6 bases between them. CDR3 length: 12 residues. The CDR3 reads CASSQGGNTQYF. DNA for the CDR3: TGTGCCAGCAGCCAAGGCGGGAATACGCAGTATTTT.

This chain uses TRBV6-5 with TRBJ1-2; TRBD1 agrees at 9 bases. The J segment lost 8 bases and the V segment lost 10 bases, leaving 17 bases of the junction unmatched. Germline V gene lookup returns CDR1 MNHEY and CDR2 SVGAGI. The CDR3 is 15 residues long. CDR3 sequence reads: CATYRPGQGGSGYTF. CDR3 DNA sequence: TGTGCCACCTACAGACCGGGACAGGGTGGAAGCGGCTACACCTTC.

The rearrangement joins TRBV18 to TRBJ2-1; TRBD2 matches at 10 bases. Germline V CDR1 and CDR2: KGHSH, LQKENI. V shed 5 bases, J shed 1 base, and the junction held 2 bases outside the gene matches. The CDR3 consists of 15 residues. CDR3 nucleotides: TGTGCCAGCTCAAAACTAGCGGGATCCTACAATGAGCAGTTCTTC. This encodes CASSKLAGSYNEQFF.

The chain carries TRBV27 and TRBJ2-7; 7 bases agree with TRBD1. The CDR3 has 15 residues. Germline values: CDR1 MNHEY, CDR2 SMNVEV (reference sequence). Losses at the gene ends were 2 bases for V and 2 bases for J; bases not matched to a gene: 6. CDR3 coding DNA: TGTGCCAGCAGTTTAGAGGGGGACAGCACCTACGAGCAGTACTTC. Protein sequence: CASSLEGDSTYEQYF.

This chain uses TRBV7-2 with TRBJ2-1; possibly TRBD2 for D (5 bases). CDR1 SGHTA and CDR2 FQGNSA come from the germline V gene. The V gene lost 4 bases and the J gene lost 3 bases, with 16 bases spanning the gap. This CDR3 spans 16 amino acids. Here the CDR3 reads CASSSLGGGHYNEQFF. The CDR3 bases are TGTGCCAGCAGCTCCCTCGGCGGCGGGCACTACAATGAGCAGTTCTTC.

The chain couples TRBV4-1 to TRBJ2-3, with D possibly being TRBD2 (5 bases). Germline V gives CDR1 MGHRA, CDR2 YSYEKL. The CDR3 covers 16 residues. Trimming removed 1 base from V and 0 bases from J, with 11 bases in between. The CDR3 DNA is TGCGCCAGCAGCCAAGTCCTAGCTGCTAGCACAGATACGCAGTATTTT. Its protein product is CASSQVLAASTDTQYF.

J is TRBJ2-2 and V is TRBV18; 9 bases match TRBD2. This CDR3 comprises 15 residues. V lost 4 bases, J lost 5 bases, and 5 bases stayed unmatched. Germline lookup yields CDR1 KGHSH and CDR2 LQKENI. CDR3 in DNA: TGTGCCAGCTCACTGCGGGAGGGCCGGACCGGGGAGCTGTTTTTT. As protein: CASSLREGRTGELFF.

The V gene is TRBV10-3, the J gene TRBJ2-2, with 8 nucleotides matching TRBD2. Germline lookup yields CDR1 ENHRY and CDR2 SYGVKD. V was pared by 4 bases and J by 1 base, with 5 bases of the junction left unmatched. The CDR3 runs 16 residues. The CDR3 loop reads CAISVSGLGNTGELFF. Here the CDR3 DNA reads TGTGCCATCAGTGTCTCGGGACTAGGGAACACCGGGGAGCTGTTTTTT.

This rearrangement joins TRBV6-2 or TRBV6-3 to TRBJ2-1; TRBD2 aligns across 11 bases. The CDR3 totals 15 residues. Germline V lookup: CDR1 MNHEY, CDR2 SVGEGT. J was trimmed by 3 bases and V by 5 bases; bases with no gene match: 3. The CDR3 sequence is CASSKLAGDYNEQFF. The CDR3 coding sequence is TGTGCCAGCAGTAAACTAGCGGGAGACTACAATGAGCAGTTCTTC.

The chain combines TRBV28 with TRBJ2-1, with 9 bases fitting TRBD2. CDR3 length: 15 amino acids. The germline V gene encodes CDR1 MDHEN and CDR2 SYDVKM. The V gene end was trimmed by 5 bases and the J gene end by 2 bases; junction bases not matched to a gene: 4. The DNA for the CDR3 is TGTGCCAGCAGTCCTCGGACTAGCGCCTACAATGAGCAGTTCTTC. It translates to CASSPRTSAYNEQFF.

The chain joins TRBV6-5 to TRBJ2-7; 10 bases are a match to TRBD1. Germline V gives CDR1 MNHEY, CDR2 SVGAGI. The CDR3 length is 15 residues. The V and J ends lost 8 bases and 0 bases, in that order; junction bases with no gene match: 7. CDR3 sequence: CASDHRTGGSYEQYF. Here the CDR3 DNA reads TGTGCCAGCGACCATAGGACAGGGGGCTCCTACGAGCAGTACTTC.

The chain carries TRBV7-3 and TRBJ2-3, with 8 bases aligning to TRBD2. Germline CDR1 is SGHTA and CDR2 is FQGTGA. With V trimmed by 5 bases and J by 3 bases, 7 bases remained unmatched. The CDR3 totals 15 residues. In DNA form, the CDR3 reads TGTGCCAGCAGCCCCGGGGGGGGCGCGACAGATACGCAGTATTTT. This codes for CASSPGGGATDTQYF.

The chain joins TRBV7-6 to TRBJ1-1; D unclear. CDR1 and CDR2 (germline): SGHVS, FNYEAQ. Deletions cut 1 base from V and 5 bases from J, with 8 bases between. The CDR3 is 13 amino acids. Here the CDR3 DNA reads TGTGCCAGCAGCTTAGGGCCAAGAACTGAAGCTTTCTTT. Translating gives CASSLGPRTEAFF.

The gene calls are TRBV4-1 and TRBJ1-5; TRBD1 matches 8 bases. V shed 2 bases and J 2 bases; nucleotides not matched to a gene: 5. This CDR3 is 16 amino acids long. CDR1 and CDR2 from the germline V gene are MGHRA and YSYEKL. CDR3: CASSQHRGEGNQPQHF. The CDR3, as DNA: TGCGCCAGCAGCCAACACAGGGGGGAAGGCAATCAGCCCCAGCATTTT.

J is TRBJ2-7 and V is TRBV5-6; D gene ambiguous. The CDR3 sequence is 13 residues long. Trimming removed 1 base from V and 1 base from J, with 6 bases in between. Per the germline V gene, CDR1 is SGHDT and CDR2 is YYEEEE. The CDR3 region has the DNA TGTGCCAGCAGCTTGTGGGGATCCTACGAGCAGTACTTC. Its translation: CASSLWGSYEQYF.

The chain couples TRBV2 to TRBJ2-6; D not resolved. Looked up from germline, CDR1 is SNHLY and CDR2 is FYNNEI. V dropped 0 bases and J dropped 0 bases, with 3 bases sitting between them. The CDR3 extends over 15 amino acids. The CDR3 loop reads CASSEASSGANVLTF. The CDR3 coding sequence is TGTGCCAGCAGTGAAGCAAGCTCTGGGGCCAACGTCCTGACTTTC.

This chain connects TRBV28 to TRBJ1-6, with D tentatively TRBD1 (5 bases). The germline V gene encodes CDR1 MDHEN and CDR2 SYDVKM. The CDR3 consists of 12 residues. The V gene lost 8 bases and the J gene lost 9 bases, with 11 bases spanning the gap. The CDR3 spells CASRGGSSPLHF. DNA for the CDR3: TGTGCCAGCCGGGGGGGGAGTTCACCCCTCCACTTT.

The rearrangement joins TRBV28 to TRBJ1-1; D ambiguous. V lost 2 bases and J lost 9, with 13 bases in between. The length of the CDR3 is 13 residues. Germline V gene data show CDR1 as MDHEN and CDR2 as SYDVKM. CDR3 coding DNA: TGTGCCAGCAGTTTAGGGCAAGTACAACAAGCTTTCTTT. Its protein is CASSLGQVQQAFF.